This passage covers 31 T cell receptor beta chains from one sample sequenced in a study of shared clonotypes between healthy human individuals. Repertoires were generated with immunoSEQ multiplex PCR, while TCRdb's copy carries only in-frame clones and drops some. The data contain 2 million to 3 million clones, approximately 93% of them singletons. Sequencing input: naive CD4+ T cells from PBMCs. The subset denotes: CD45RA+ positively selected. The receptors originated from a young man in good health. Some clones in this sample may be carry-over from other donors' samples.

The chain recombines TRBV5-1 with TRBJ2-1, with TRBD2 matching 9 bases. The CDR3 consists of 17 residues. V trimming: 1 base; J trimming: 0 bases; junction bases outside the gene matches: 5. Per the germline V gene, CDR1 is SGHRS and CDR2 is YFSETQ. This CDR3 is CASSLRLAESSYNEQFF. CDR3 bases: TGCGCCAGCAGCTTGCGACTAGCGGAGAGCTCCTACAATGAGCAGTTCTTC.

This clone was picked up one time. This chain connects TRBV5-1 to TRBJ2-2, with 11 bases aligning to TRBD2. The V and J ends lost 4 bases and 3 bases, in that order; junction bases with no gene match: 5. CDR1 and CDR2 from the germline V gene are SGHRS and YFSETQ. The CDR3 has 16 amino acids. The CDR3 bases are TGCGCCAGCAGCCTCCTAGCGGGAGGTTACACCGGGGAGCTGTTTTTT. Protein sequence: CASSLLAGGYTGELFF.

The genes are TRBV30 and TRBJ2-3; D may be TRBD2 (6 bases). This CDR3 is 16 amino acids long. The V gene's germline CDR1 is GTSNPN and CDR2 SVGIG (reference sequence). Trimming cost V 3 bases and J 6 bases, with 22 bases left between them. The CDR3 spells CAWSSGLPTGADTQYF. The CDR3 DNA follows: TGTGCCTGGAGCTCGGGACTCCCCACTGGTGCCGATACGCAGTATTTT.

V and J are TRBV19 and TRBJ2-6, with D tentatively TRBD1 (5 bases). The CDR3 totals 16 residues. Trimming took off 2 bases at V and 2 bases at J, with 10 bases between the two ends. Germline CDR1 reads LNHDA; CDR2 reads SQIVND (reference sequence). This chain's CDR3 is CASSISPGTGANVLTF. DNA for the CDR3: TGTGCCAGTAGTATATCCCCAGGGACTGGGGCCAACGTCCTGACTTTC. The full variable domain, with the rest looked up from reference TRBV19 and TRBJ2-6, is DGGITQSPKYLFRKEGQNVTLSCEQNLNHDAMYWYRQDPGQGLRLIYYSQIVNDFQKGDIAEGYSVSREKKESFPLTVTSAQKNPTAFYLCASSISPGTGANVLTFGAGSRLTVL.

CDR3 region: CASSFQGQPQHF. The DNA for the CDR3 is TGTGCCAGCAGCTTTCAGGGTCAGCCCCAGCATTTT. The J gene is TRBJ1-5, the V gene TRBV7-9, with D perhaps matching TRBD1 (5 bases). CDR3 length: 12 residues. The germline V gene encodes CDR1 SEHNR and CDR2 FQNEAQ (reference sequence). Trimming removed 3 bases from V and 6 bases from J, with 6 bases in between.

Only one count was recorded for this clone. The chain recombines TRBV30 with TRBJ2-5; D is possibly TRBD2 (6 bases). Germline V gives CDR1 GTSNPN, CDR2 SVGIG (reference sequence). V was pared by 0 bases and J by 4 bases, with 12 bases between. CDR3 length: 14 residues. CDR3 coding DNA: TGTGCCTGGAGTGTTGAATTTAGCGGAGAGACCCAGTACTTC. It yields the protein CAWSVEFSGETQYF. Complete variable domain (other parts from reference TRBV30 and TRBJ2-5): SQTIHQWPATLVQPVGSPLSLECTVEGTSNPNLYWYRQAAGRGLQLLFYSVGIGQISSEVPQNLSASRPQDRQFILSSKKLLLSDSGFYLCAWSVEFSGETQYFGPGTRLLVL.

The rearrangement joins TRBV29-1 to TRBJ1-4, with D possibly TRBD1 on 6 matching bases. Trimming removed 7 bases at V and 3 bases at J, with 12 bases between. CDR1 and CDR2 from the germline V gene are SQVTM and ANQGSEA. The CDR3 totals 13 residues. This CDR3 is CSGLDRPNEKLFF. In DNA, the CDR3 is TGCAGCGGCTTGGACAGACCTAATGAAAAACTGTTTTTT.

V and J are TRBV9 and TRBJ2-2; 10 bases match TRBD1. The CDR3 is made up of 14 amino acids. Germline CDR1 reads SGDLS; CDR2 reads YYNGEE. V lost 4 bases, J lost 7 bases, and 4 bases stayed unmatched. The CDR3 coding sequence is TGTGCCAGCAGCAAGACAGGGGGCAACGGGGAGCTGTTTTTT. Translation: CASSKTGGNGELFF.

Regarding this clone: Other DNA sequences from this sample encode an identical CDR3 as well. The CDR3 DNA reads TGTGCCAGCCTAAGCTCCTACGAGCAGTACTTC. Protein: CASLSSYEQYF. The chain employs TRBV28 and TRBJ2-7; D unclear. The germline V and J ends were trimmed by 8 bases and 0 bases, with 5 bases remaining between them. This CDR3 spans 11 amino acids. CDR1 MDHEN and CDR2 SYDVKM come from the germline V gene.

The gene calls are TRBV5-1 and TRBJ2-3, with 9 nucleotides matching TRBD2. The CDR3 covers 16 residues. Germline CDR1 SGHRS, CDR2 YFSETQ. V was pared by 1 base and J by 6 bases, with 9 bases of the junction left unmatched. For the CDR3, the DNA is TGCGCCAGCAGCTTGTTGACTAGCGGAGTGAGGGATACGCAGTATTTT. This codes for CASSLLTSGVRDTQYF.

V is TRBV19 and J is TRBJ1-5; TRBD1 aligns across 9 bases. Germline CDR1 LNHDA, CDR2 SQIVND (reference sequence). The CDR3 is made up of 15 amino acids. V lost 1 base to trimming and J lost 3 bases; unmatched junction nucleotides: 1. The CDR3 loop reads CASSIGTGANQPQHF. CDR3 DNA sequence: TGTGCCAGTAGTATAGGGACAGGGGCCAATCAGCCCCAGCATTTT.

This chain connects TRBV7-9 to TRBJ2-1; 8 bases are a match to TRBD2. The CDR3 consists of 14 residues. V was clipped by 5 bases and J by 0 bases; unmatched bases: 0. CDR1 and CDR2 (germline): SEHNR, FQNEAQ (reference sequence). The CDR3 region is CASSGTSSYNEQFF. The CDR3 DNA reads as TGTGCCAGCAGCGGGACTAGCTCCTACAATGAGCAGTTCTTC.

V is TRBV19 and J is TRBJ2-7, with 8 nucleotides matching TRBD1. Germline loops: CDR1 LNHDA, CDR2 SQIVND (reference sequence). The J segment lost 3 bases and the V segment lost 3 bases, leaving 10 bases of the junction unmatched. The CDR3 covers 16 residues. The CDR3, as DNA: TGTGCCAGTAGTATGTGGGGAAGGGACAGGCTCTACGAGCAGTACTTC. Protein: CASSMWGRDRLYEQYF. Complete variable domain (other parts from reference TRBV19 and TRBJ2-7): DGGITQSPKYLFRKEGQNVTLSCEQNLNHDAMYWYRQDPGQGLRLIYYSQIVNDFQKGDIAEGYSVSREKKESFPLTVTSAQKNPTAFYLCASSMWGRDRLYEQYFGPGTRLTVT.

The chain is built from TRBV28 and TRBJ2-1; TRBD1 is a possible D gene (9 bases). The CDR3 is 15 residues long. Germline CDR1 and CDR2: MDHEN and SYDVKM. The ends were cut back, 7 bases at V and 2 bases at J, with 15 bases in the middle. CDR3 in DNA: TGTGCCAGCACCGGGGGGGACAGGGCCTACAATGAGCAGTTCTTC. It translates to CASTGGDRAYNEQFF.

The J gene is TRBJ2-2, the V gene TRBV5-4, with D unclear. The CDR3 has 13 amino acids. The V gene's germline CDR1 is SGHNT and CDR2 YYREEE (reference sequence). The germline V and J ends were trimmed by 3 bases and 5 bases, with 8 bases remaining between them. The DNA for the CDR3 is TGTGCCAGCAGCTCCCTGAGGACCGGGGAGCTGTTTTTT. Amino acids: CASSSLRTGELFF.

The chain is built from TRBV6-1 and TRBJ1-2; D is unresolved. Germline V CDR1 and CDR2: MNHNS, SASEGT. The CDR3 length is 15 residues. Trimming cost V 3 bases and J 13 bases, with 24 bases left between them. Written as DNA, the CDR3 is TGTGCCAGCAGTGACCCTATAAGGACCCGCCCTCCGCGCACCTTC. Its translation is CASSDPIRTRPPRTF.

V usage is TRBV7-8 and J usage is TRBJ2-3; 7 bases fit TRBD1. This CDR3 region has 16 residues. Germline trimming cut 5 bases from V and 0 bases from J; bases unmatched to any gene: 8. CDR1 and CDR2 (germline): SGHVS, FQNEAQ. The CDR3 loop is CASSKGAQGSTDTQYF. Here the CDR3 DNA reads TGTGCCAGCAGCAAGGGGGCCCAGGGCAGCACAGATACGCAGTATTTT.

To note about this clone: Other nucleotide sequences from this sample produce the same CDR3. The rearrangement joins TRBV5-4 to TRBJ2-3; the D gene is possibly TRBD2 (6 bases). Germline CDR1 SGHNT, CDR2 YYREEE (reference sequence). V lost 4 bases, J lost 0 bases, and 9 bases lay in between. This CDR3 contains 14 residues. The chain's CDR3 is CASSGTGSTDTQYF. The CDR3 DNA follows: TGTGCCAGCAGCGGGACTGGAAGCACAGATACGCAGTATTTT.

Written as DNA, the CDR3 is TGTGCCAGCATGGTTAGTTACCCTACAGATACGCAGTATTTT. Translating gives CASMVSYPTDTQYF. The chain combines TRBV28 with TRBJ2-3; D is ambiguous. The CDR3 sequence is 14 residues long. Germline V gene data show CDR1 as MDHEN and CDR2 as SYDVKM. V dropped 7 bases and J dropped 3 bases, with 14 bases sitting between them.

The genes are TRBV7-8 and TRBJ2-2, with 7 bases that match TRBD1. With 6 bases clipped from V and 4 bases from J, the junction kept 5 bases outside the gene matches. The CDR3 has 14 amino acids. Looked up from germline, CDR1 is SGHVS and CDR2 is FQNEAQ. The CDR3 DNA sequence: TGTGCCAGCAGAAGGGACAGAAGCACCGGGGAGCTGTTTTTT. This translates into CASRRDRSTGELFF.

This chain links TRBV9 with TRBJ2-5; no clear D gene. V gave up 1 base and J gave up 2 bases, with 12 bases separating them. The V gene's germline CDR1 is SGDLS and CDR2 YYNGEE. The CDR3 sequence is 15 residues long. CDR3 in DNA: TGTGCCAGCAGCGTAAGCCCGAATTCACAAGAGACCCAGTACTTC. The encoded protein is CASSVSPNSQETQYF.

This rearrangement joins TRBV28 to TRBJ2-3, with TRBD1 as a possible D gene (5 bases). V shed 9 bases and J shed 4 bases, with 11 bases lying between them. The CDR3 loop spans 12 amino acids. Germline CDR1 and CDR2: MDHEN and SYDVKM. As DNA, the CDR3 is TGTGCCAGATCGGAAGGGGCAGATACGCAGTATTTT. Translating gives CARSEGADTQYF.

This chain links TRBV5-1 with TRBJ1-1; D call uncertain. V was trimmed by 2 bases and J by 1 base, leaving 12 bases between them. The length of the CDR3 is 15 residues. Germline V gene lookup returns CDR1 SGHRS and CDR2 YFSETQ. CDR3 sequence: CASSFMSTGNTEAFF. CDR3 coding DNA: TGCGCCAGCAGCTTCATGTCGACCGGGAACACTGAAGCTTTCTTT. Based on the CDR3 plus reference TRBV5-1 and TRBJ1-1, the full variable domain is KAGVTQTPRYLIKTRGQQVTLSCSPISGHRSVSWYQQTPGQGLQFLFEYFSETQRNKGNFPGRFSGRQFSNSRSEMNVSTLELGDSALYLCASSFMSTGNTEAFFGQGTRLTVV.

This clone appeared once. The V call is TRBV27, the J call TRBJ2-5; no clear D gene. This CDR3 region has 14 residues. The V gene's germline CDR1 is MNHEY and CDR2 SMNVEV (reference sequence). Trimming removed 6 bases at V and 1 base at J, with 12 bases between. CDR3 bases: TGTGCCAGCAGACCCGCCGGCAGCCAAGAGACCCAGTACTTC. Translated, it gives CASRPAGSQETQYF.

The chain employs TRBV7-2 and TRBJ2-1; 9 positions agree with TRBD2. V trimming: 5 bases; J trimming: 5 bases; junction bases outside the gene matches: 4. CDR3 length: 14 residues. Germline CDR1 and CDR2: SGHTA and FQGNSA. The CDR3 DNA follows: TGTGCCAGCAGCCGCCAGCGGGGGGACAATGAGCAGTTCTTC. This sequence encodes CASSRQRGDNEQFF.

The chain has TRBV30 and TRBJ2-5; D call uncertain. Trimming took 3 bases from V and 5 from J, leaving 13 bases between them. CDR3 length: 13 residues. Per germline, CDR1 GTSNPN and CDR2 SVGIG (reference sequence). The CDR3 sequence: CAWSTDSRETQYF. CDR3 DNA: TGTGCCTGGAGCACCGATTCTAGGGAGACCCAGTACTTC.

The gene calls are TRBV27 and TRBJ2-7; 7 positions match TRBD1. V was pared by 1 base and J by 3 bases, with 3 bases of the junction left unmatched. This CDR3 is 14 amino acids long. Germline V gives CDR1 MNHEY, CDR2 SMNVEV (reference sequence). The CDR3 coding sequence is TGTGCCAGCAGTTTATTCCGACAGGGCTACGAGCAGTACTTC. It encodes CASSLFRQGYEQYF.

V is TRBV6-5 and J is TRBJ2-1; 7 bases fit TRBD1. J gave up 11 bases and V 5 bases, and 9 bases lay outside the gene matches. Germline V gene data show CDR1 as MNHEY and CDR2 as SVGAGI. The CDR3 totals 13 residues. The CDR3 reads CASSLRDREKQFF. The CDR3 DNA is TGTGCCAGCAGTCTCCGGGACAGAGAGAAGCAGTTCTTC.

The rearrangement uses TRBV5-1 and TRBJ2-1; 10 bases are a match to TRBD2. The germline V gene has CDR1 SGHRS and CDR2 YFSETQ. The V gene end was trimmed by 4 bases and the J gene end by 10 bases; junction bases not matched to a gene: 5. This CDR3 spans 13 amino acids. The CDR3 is CASSRSGRDEQFF. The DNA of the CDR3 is TGCGCCAGCAGCCGAAGCGGGAGGGACGAGCAGTTCTTC. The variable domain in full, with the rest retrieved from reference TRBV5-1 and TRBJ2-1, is KAGVTQTPRYLIKTRGQQVTLSCSPISGHRSVSWYQQTPGQGLQFLFEYFSETQRNKGNFPGRFSGRQFSNSRSEMNVSTLELGDSALYLCASSRSGRDEQFFGPGTRLTVL.

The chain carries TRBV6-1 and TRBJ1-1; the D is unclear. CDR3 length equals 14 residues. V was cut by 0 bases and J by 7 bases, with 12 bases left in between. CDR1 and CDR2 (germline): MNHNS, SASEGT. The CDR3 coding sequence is TGTGCCAGCAGTGAAGCGTTAGGTACGCTTGAAGCTTTCTTT. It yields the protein CASSEALGTLEAFF.

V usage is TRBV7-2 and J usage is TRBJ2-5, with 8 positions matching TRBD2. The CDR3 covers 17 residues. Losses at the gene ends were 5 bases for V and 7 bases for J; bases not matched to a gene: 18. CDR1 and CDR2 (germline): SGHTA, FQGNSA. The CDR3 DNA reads TGTGCCAGCAGCCCGAGGGGTACTAGCGGAGAGGAAGGGACCCAGTACTTC. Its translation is CASSPRGTSGEEGTQYF.